This is a list of T cell receptor beta chains from one sample in a study of T cell responses to AZD1222 COVID-19 vaccine. The assay was immunoSEQ multiplex PCR, and TCRdb's table has in-frame clones only and misses some. This table has around 140,000 clones, approximately 93% appearing once. This material consisted of peripheral blood, taken after recovery from COVID-19. These receptors originate from an adult who had recovered from COVID-19. Both conserved end residues are part of each CDR3. A D gene is named only where the DNA matches it firmly. Clone size appears in some rows only: once, few, many, or a class for an expanded clone.

J gene,clone size,V gene,D gene,CDR3 protein,CDR3 DNA
TRBJ2-5,.,TRBV5-1,TRBD2,CASRQTSGGPGTQYF,TGCGCCAGCAGACAGACTAGCGGGGGCCCGGGGACCCAGTACTTC
TRBJ2-1,.,TRBV7-3,TRBD2,CASSPRGGRAGNEQFF,TGTGCCAGCAGCCCCCGGGGAGGGAGGGCCGGGAATGAGCAGTTCTTC
TRBJ1-6,.,TRBV25-1,.,CASTGRPYNSPLHF,TGTGCCAGCACGGGCAGGCCCTATAATTCACCCCTCCACTTT
TRBJ1-3,.,TRBV27,.,CASSSSGFGNTIYF,TGTGCCAGCAGTTCCTCAGGGTTTGGAAACACCATATATTTT
TRBJ2-3,.,TRBV7-3,TRBD2,CASSSRPGGYTDTQYF,TGTGCCAGCAGCTCCCGGCCCGGGGGGTACACAGATACGCAGTATTTT
TRBJ2-2,.,TRBV27,TRBD2,CASTSFASGLGNTGELFF,TGTGCCAGCACGTCCTTTGCTAGCGGCTTGGGGAACACCGGGGAGCTGTTTTTT
TRBJ2-2,.,TRBV5-4,.,CASSFGSAGELFF,TGTGCCAGCAGCTTTGGATCAGCGGGGGAGCTGTTTTTT
TRBJ1-2,.,TRBV9,.,CASSLTGGPTGSYGYTF,TGTGCCAGCAGCTTAACTGGGGGACCCACGGGGAGCTATGGCTACACCTTC
TRBJ2-1,.,TRBV19,TRBD1,CASVDRAYNEQFF,TGTGCCAGTGTGGACAGGGCTTACAATGAGCAGTTCTTC
TRBJ2-1,.,TRBV6-5,TRBD2,CASSYLPGLADNEQFF,TGTGCCAGCAGTTATCTACCGGGACTAGCGGACAATGAGCAGTTCTTC
TRBJ2-7,.,TRBV4-2,TRBD1,CASSQLVDRDQRGQYF,TGTGCCAGCAGCCAACTGGTGGACAGGGATCAAAGGGGGCAGTACTTC
TRBJ1-2,.,TRBV5-4,.,CASSLEVGSDYGYTF,TGTGCCAGCAGCCTGGAGGTGGGGAGCGACTATGGCTACACCTTC
TRBJ2-7,.,TRBV11-2,TRBD1,CASSLRAPGQGAEEQYF,TGTGCCAGCAGCTTGAGAGCCCCGGGACAGGGGGCGGAGGAGCAGTACTTC
TRBJ2-3,.,TRBV4-1,TRBD1,CASSQDREQGKIGTDTQYF,TGCGCCAGCAGCCAAGATCGGGAACAGGGGAAGATTGGCACAGATACGCAGTATTTT
TRBJ1-5,.,TRBV3-1/TRBV3-2,.,CASSQGRGQPQHF,TGTGCCAGCAGCCAGGGACGGGGACAGCCCCAGCATTTT
TRBJ1-4,.,TRBV5-6,.,CASSLAPAGLEKLFF,TGTGCCAGCAGCTTGGCCCCGGCAGGGCTTGAAAAACTGTTTTTT
TRBJ1-2,.,TRBV5-5,.,CASSHLDPEGYGYTF,TGTGCCAGCAGCCACCTTGACCCCGAGGGATATGGCTACACCTTC
TRBJ1-2,once,TRBV5-1,.,CASSVGWGPENYGYTF,TGCGCCAGCAGCGTGGGATGGGGGCCTGAGAACTATGGCTACACCTTC
TRBJ2-3,.,TRBV21-1,.,CASSKVLGPRGADTQYF,TGTGCCAGCAGCAAAGTCCTGGGCCCCCGGGGGGCAGATACGCAGTATTTT
TRBJ2-1,once,TRBV11-2,.,CASSLSWGNEQFF,TGTGCCAGCAGCTTAAGTTGGGGGAATGAGCAGTTCTTC
TRBJ2-7,.,TRBV10-1,TRBD2,CASSSLAGEQYF,TGCGCCAGCAGTTCCCTAGCGGGAGAGCAGTACTTC
TRBJ2-7,.,TRBV20-1,TRBD2,CSASSLTSATYEQYF,TGCAGTGCTAGTTCGTTGACTAGCGCGACCTACGAGCAGTACTTC
TRBJ1-1,.,TRBV5-1,.,CASSLVAGGEAFF,TGCGCCAGCAGCTTGGTCGCAGGTGGGGAAGCTTTCTTT
TRBJ2-1,once,TRBV7-3,TRBD2,CASSSGTSDHNEQFF,TGTGCCAGCAGCTCCGGGACTAGCGACCACAATGAGCAGTTCTTC
TRBJ2-1,.,TRBV29-1,TRBD2,CSVGGREVNEQFF,TGCAGCGTTGGGGGGCGGGAGGTGAATGAGCAGTTCTTC
TRBJ1-2,once,TRBV5-4,.,CASSFPSGANYGYTF,TGTGCCAGCAGCTTCCCCAGTGGGGCTAACTATGGCTACACCTTC
TRBJ1-1,.,TRBV7-3,.,CASSLKRNTEAFF,TGTGCCAGCAGCTTAAAGAGGAACACTGAAGCTTTCTTT
TRBJ1-1,few,TRBV7-9,.,CASSSSFRAANTEAFF,TGTGCCAGCAGCTCGTCCTTCAGGGCTGCGAACACTGAAGCTTTCTTT
TRBJ2-3,.,TRBV7-9,TRBD2,CASSESGEDTQYF,TGTGCCAGCAGCGAGAGCGGGGAAGATACGCAGTATTTT
TRBJ1-4,.,TRBV7-8,.,CASSLSGQGSEKLFF,TGTGCCAGCAGCTTATCGGGCCAGGGCTCTGAAAAACTGTTTTTT
TRBJ2-2,.,TRBV7-9,.,CASSADGYTGELFF,TGTGCCAGCAGCGCTGACGGATACACCGGGGAGCTGTTTTTT
TRBJ1-3,.,TRBV5-5,.,CASSLTGTEISGNTIYF,TGTGCCAGCAGCTTAACCGGGACGGAGATTTCTGGAAACACCATATATTTT
TRBJ2-1,.,TRBV10-1,TRBD2,CASSDPLAEFPEQFF,TGCGCCAGCAGTGATCCACTAGCGGAGTTCCCTGAGCAGTTCTTC
TRBJ2-7,few,TRBV5-5,.,CASNNLDRLHEQYF,TGTGCCAGCAACAATTTAGACAGGTTACACGAGCAGTACTTC
TRBJ1-2,.,TRBV15,.,CATSRGRANYGYTF,TGTGCCACCAGCAGGGGAAGGGCGAACTATGGCTACACCTTC
TRBJ2-1,.,TRBV3-1/TRBV3-2,.,CASSQEAGYNEQFF,TGTGCCAGCAGCCAGGAAGCAGGATACAATGAGCAGTTCTTC
TRBJ1-2,once,TRBV28,.,CASSLMVGSYGYTF,TGTGCCAGCAGTTTAATGGTGGGCTCCTATGGCTACACCTTC
TRBJ2-7,once,TRBV19,.,CASSMVAYEQYF,TGTGCCAGTAGTATGGTGGCGTACGAGCAGTACTTC
TRBJ2-6,.,TRBV5-1,.,CASSPNRAGANVLTF,TGCGCCAGCAGCCCAAACAGGGCTGGGGCCAACGTCCTGACTTTC
TRBJ1-1,.,TRBV5-1,.,CASSYGGVGMNTEAFF,TGCGCCAGCAGCTATGGCGGGGTTGGGATGAACACTGAAGCTTTCTTT
TRBJ2-2,.,TRBV4-2,TRBD1,CASSPPPGQGTTNTGELFF,TGTGCCAGCAGCCCACCCCCGGGACAGGGGACTACGAACACCGGGGAGCTGTTTTTT
TRBJ2-4,.,TRBV6-1,TRBD2,CASSEYLAGGKNIQYF,TGTGCCAGCAGTGAATACCTAGCGGGAGGTAAAAACATTCAGTACTTC
TRBJ2-2,.,TRBV6-5,.,CASSYSHVNTGELFF,TGTGCCAGCAGTTACTCACACGTCAACACCGGGGAGCTGTTTTTT
TRBJ1-5,.,TRBV15,TRBD1,CATRGDRGANQPQHF,TGTGCCACCAGGGGAGACAGGGGGGCCAACCAGCCCCAGCATTTT
TRBJ2-7,.,TRBV30,.,CAWSHREEQYF,TGTGCCTGGAGTCACCGGGAGGAGCAGTACTTC
TRBJ2-1,.,TRBV12-3/TRBV12-4,.,CASSFPSNEQFF,TGTGCCAGCAGTTTCCCTAGCAATGAGCAGTTCTTC
TRBJ2-1,.,TRBV10-3,.,CATVGDKNYNEQFF,TGTGCCACCGTCGGGGACAAGAACTACAATGAGCAGTTCTTC
TRBJ2-7,.,TRBV11-2,TRBD2,CASSLAPEAGGYYEQYF,TGTGCCAGCAGCTTAGCCCCCGAAGCGGGAGGCTACTACGAGCAGTACTTC
TRBJ1-6,once,TRBV27,.,CASSSPGLNSPLHF,TGTGCCAGCAGTTCGCCCGGGCTCAATTCACCCCTCCACTTT
TRBJ2-6,.,TRBV4-2,.,CASSQEGGSGANVLTF,TGTGCCAGCAGCCAAGAAGGTGGTTCCGGGGCCAACGTCCTGACTTTC
TRBJ2-7,.,TRBV6-5,TRBD1,CASGGRTGGLEQYF,TGTGCCAGCGGGGGACGGACAGGGGGCCTAGAGCAGTACTTC
TRBJ2-1,.,TRBV6-5,.,CAVSSYNEQFF,TGTGCCGTCTCTTCCTACAATGAGCAGTTCTTC
TRBJ2-3,.,TRBV30,.,CAWSRGSTDTQYF,TGTGCCTGGAGTAGAGGGAGCACAGATACGCAGTATTTT
TRBJ2-7,.,TRBV7-8,TRBD1,CASSLSGTGVYEQYF,TGTGCCAGCAGCTTGTCCGGGACAGGCGTTTACGAGCAGTACTTC
TRBJ1-2,.,TRBV7-9,.,CASSQKDPGTPGPNYGYTF,TGTGCCAGCAGCCAAAAAGATCCGGGGACGCCGGGTCCTAACTATGGCTACACCTTC